Shown below are 24 T cell receptor beta chains from a single sample sequenced in a study of blood T cells in healthy people across ages. A sample-barcoded 5' primer and a J-beta primer mix were used in a second PCR of roughly 6 to 11 cycles. TCRdb recomputed calls from the 5' RACE reads with MiXCR, one row per CDR3 protein. The data show 800,000 to 1,300,000 distinct CDR3 sequences, roughly 24% seen once. These same data were also listed under a study on T cells of mothers and their children.

The specimen sequenced was blood. The receptors stem from a girl aged 2 to 10 in good health.

This clonotype was found a few times. The chain has TRBV20-1 and TRBJ2-1; 7 nucleotides match TRBD2. This CDR3 comprises 12 residues. The germline gives CDR1 DFQATT, CDR2 SNEGSKA (reference sequence). V lost 3 bases, J lost 8 bases, and 4 bases stayed unmatched. CDR3 amino acids: CSASGRSDEQFF. CDR3 coding DNA: TGCAGTGCTAGCGGGAGGAGCGATGAGCAGTTCTTC.

This clonotype occurred a few times. The V call is TRBV29-1, the J call TRBJ1-3, with 7 bases that match TRBD1. Trimming removed 7 bases from V and 1 base from J; junction bases left unmatched: 4. The germline V gene has CDR1 SQVTM and CDR2 ANQGSEA. The CDR3 is 13 residues long. The CDR3 bases are TGCAGCGCTCAGGGGGGTTCTGGAAACACCATATATTTT. Protein: CSAQGGSGNTIYF.

Sample share makes this clonotype large. The CDR3 here is CAIRKQGEEQPQHF. CDR3 DNA: TGTGCCATCAGGAAGCAGGGAGAAGAACAGCCCCAGCATTTT. The chain carries TRBV10-3 and TRBJ1-5, with D perhaps matching TRBD1 (5 bases). This CDR3 is 14 amino acids long. Germline lookup yields CDR1 ENHRY and CDR2 SYGVKD. V was cut by 6 bases and J by 7 bases, with 16 bases left in between.

V gene TRBV15 combines with J gene TRBJ2-1, with D unclear. This CDR3 contains 17 residues. V was cut by 0 bases and J by 6 bases, with 18 bases left in between. Per germline, CDR1 LNHNV and CDR2 YYDKDF (reference sequence). CDR3 sequence reads: CATSRDSLAGISNEQFF. The CDR3 nucleotides are TGTGCCACCAGCAGAGATTCCCTGGCAGGAATTTCCAATGAGCAGTTCTTC. Drawing the rest from reference TRBV15 and TRBJ2-1, the complete variable domain is DAMVIQNPRYQVTQFGKPVTLSCSQTLNHNVMYWYQQKSSQAPKLLFHYYDKDFNNEADTPDNFQSRRPNTSFCFLDIRSPGLGDTAMYLCATSRDSLAGISNEQFFGPGTRLTVL.

The table lists this clonotype with a few counts. The chain combines TRBV9 with TRBJ2-5; weak D call: TRBD2 (6 bases). The J call is in doubt because the DNA end fits TRBJ2-1 better. From germline, CDR1 is SGDLS and CDR2 YYNGEE. This CDR3 comprises 12 residues. CDR3 amino acids: CASSPWGDEQFF. The CDR3 DNA sequence: TGTGCCAGCAGCCCTTGGGGGGATGAGCAGTTCTTC.

This clonotype was counted once. The chain couples TRBV12-3 or TRBV12-4 to TRBJ1-2; D is uncertain. This CDR3 region has 13 residues. The ends were cut back, 5 bases at V and 6 bases at J, with 13 bases in the middle. For the CDR3, the DNA is TGTGCCAGCAGTCTCCTTGGTTCGGATGGCTACACCTTC. Its translation: CASSLLGSDGYTF.

A few counts support this clonotype. For the CDR3, the DNA is TGTGCCAGGGAGCCTAAAGCGGATGAAAAACTGTTTTTT. This encodes CAREPKADEKLFF. The gene calls are TRBV6-2 or TRBV6-3 and TRBJ1-4, with D unclear. The CDR3 loop spans 13 amino acids. Between the trimmed V and J ends, which lost 9 bases and 6 bases, there was a span of 14 bases. CDR1 is MNHEY and CDR2 is SVGEGT in the germline V gene.

The gene calls are TRBV25-1 and TRBJ2-5, with a weak D call TRBD2 (6 bases). The CDR3 consists of 15 residues. Germline V gene lookup returns CDR1 MGHDK and CDR2 SYGVNS. V was pared by 3 bases and J by 1 base, with 12 bases between. Here the CDR3 reads CASSDPRGIQETQYF. In DNA form, the CDR3 reads TGTGCCAGCAGTGATCCCCGGGGGATCCAAGAGACCCAGTACTTC.

The V and J genes are TRBV11-2 and TRBJ1-4; TRBD1 aligns across 8 bases. Trimming at V came to 5 bases and at J to 7 bases, leaving 9 bases not matched to a gene. CDR1 and CDR2 from the germline V gene are SGHAT and FQNNGV. CDR3 size: 15 residues. CDR3 protein: CASSRLTGGVEKLFF. The CDR3 DNA is TGTGCCAGCAGCCGTCTCACAGGGGGAGTTGAAAAACTGTTTTTT. Full variable domain (missing parts from reference TRBV11-2 and TRBJ1-4): EAGVAQSPRYKIIEKRQSVAFWCNPISGHATLYWYQQILGQGPKLLIQFQNNGVVDDSQLPKDRFSAERLKGVDSTLKIQPAKLEDSAVYLCASSRLTGGVEKLFFGSGTQLSVL.

The rearrangement joins TRBV20-1 to TRBJ2-7; the D gene is possibly TRBD2 (7 bases). V was trimmed by 4 bases and J by 7 bases, leaving 26 bases between them. The CDR3 totals 16 residues. Germline-derived CDR1 and CDR2 are DFQATT and SNEGSKA (reference sequence). The CDR3 DNA is TGCAGTGCTACGGGTCGCGGGGGCGGTTTATCGAGGGAGCAGTACTTC. Its translation is CSATGRGGGLSREQYF.

This clonotype was observed a handful of times. The chain couples TRBV18 to TRBJ2-5; perhaps TRBD1 as D (6 bases). The J call may be in error: the DNA end matches TRBJ2-7 better. The CDR3 has 16 amino acids. Germline CDR1 and CDR2: KGHSH and LQKENI. This CDR3 reads CASSPSHRAKDYEQYF. The CDR3 nucleotides are TGTGCCAGCTCACCATCCCACAGGGCGAAAGACTACGAGCAGTACTTC.

This clonotype showed up just a few times. The rearrangement joins TRBV4-1 to TRBJ2-5; 9 bases align to TRBD2. The J call may be wrong; the DNA end is better matched by TRBJ2-1. Germline-derived CDR1 and CDR2 are MGHRA and YSYEKL. This CDR3 contains 15 residues. CDR3 protein: CASSQTSGNWGEQFF. CDR3 in DNA: TGCGCCAGCAGCCAGACTAGCGGCAACTGGGGTGAGCAGTTCTTC.

The rearrangement joins TRBV9 to TRBJ2-7; the D gene is possibly TRBD2 (6 bases). V gave up 0 bases and J gave up 7 bases, with 11 bases separating them. The CDR3 totals 13 residues. CDR1 is SGDLS and CDR2 is YYNGEE in the germline V gene. CDR3 sequence reads: CASSVELANEQYF. The CDR3 nucleotides are TGTGCCAGCAGCGTAGAACTAGCTAATGAGCAGTACTTC. Drawing the rest from reference TRBV9 and TRBJ2-7, the complete variable domain is DSGVTQTPKHLITATGQRVTLRCSPRSGDLSVYWYQQSLDQGLQFLIQYYNGEERAKGNILERFSAQQFPDLHSELNLSSLELGDSALYFCASSVELANEQYFGPGTRLTVT.

The V call is TRBV7-8, the J call TRBJ2-3; maybe TRBD2 (6 bases). V was trimmed by 2 bases and J by 1 base, leaving 13 bases between them. The CDR3 sequence is 16 residues long. The V gene's germline CDR1 is SGHVS and CDR2 FQNEAQ. CDR3 nucleotide sequence: TGTGCCAGCAGCTTATTAGCGGAGCTTCGCACAGATACGCAGTATTTT. Translated, it gives CASSLLAELRTDTQYF.

This clonotype has just a few counts. One junction end does not reproduce the germline sequence, and a read error may be involved. The chain links TRBV9 to TRBJ1-2; D is uncertain. The CDR3 totals 15 residues. CDR1 is SGDLS and CDR2 is YYNGEE in the germline V gene. The CDR3 sequence is CASSVGTGGTYGHTF. As DNA, the CDR3 is TGTGCCAGCAGCGTAGGAACCGGTGGAACTTATGGCCACACCTTC.

This clonotype has just a few counts. The J gene is TRBJ2-1, the V gene TRBV3-1; maybe TRBD1 (5 bases). V gave up 1 base and J gave up 8 bases, with 12 bases separating them. There are 14 residues in the CDR3. CDR1 and CDR2 (germline): LGHDT, YNNKEL (reference sequence). The CDR3, as DNA: TGTGCCAGCAGCCAAGCTTGGGGCCACGATGAGCAGTTCTTC. Its protein is CASSQAWGHDEQFF.

V usage is TRBV28 and J usage is TRBJ2-3; possibly TRBD1 for D (5 bases). The V and J ends lost 6 bases and 5 bases respectively, with 18 bases between them. The CDR3 length is 15 residues. Germline lookup yields CDR1 MDHEN and CDR2 SYDVKM. CDR3 in amino acids: CASSLRVTVGDTQYF. The CDR3 DNA sequence: TGTGCCAGCAGCCTCAGGGTAACGGTCGGAGATACGCAGTATTTT.

The chain has TRBV5-1 and TRBJ2-5; no definite D call. The V end was cut by 0 bases, the J end by 0 bases, with 18 bases between. The CDR3 is 18 residues long. CDR1 and CDR2 from the germline V gene are SGHRS and YFSETQ. CDR3 DNA sequence: TGCGCCAGCAGCTTGGCCGAAACCGGGCCACCGTACCAAGAGACCCAGTACTTC. Protein product: CASSLAETGPPYQETQYF.

CDR3 amino acids: CASSWGGSEYF. The CDR3, as DNA: TGTGCCAGCAGTTGGGGAGGGTCGGAGTACTTC. V usage is TRBV28 and J usage is TRBJ2-7; 7 bases map to TRBD2. From germline, CDR1 is MDHEN and CDR2 SYDVKM. The CDR3 is 11 amino acids. Germline trimming cut 4 bases from V and 11 bases from J; bases unmatched to any gene: 5.

The chain carries TRBV2 and TRBJ2-5; 8 bases are a match to TRBD2. Losses at the gene ends were 6 bases for V and 1 base for J; bases not matched to a gene: 10. The CDR3 extends over 16 amino acids. The germline V gene has CDR1 SNHLY and CDR2 FYNNEI. Here the CDR3 reads CASRPRGVVLQETQYF. The CDR3 DNA follows: TGTGCCAGCAGACCGCGGGGGGTCGTCCTCCAAGAGACCCAGTACTTC.

J is TRBJ2-5 and V is TRBV7-9, with TRBD1 identical over 9 bases. The J call is doubtful: the DNA matches TRBJ2-7 better. The CDR3 runs to 13 residues. Germline values: CDR1 SEHNR, CDR2 FQNEAQ (reference sequence). The CDR3 protein is CASTGTGQYEQYF. In DNA, the CDR3 is TGTGCCAGCACCGGGACAGGGCAATACGAGCAGTACTTC.

This clonotype occurred a few times. This chain joins TRBV4-1 and TRBJ1-1, with D unresolved. Germline V gene data show CDR1 as MGHRA and CDR2 as YSYEKL. The CDR3 totals 14 residues. Trimming removed 8 bases from V and 4 bases from J, with 17 bases in between. For the CDR3, the DNA is TGCGCCAGCCGCCCCGCGCGGTTGGGCACTGAAGCTTTCTTT. This gives the protein CASRPARLGTEAFF.

This clonotype was observed a few times. The chain employs TRBV12-3 or TRBV12-4 and TRBJ1-1; D ambiguous. This CDR3 is built from 11 residues. The V gene lost 4 bases and the J gene lost 8 bases, with 8 bases spanning the gap. CDR3 loop: CASSSMVEAFF. CDR3 DNA sequence: TGTGCCAGCAGTTCTATGGTAGAAGCTTTCTTT.

The gene calls are TRBV29-1 and TRBJ2-1; 11 bases fit TRBD2. The J call is doubtful: the DNA matches TRBJ2-5 better. This CDR3 has 14 amino acids. Germline CDR1 is SQVTM and CDR2 is ANQGSEA. The CDR3 protein is CSGYSGGVGETQYF. The CDR3 coding sequence is TGCAGCGGATATAGCGGGGGGGTTGGGGAGACCCAGTACTTC.